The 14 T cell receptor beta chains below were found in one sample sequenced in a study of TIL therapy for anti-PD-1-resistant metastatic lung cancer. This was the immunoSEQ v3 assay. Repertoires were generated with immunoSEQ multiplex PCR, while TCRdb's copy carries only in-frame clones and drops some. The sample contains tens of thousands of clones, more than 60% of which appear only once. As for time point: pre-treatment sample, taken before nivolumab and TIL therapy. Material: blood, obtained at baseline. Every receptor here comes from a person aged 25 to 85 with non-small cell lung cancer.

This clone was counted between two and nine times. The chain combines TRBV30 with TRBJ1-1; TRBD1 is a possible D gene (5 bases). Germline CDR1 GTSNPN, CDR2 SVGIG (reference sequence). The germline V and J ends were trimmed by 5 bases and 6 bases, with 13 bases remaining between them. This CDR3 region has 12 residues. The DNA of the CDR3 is TGTGCCTGGGGTCCAGGGTACGCTGAAGCTTTCTTT. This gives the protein CAWGPGYAEAFF.

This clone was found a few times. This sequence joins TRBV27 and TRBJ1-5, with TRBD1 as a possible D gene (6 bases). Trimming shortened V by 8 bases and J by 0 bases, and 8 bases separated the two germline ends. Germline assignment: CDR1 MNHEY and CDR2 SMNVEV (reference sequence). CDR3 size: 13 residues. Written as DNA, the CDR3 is TGTGCCAGCGGGACACCTAGCAATCAGCCCCAGCATTTT. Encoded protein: CASGTPSNQPQHF.

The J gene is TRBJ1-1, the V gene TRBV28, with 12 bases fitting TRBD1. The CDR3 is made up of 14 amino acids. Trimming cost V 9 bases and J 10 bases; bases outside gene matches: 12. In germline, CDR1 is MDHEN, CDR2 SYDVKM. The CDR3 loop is CASSLVGQGAIAFF. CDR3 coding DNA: TGTGCCAGTTCCCTAGTGGGACAGGGGGCGATAGCTTTCTTT.

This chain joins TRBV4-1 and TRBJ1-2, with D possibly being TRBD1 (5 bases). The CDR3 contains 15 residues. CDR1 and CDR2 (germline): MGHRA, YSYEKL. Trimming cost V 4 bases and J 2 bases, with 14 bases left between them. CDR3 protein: CASSLLWGGNYGYTF. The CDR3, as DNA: TGCGCCAGCAGCCTCCTCTGGGGGGGGAACTATGGCTACACCTTC.

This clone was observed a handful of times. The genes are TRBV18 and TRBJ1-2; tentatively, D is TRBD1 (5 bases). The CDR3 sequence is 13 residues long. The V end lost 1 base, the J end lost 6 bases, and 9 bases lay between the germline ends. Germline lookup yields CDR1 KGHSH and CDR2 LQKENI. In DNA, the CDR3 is TGTGCCAGCTCACCACTGGACAACGATGGCTACACCTTC. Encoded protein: CASSPLDNDGYTF.

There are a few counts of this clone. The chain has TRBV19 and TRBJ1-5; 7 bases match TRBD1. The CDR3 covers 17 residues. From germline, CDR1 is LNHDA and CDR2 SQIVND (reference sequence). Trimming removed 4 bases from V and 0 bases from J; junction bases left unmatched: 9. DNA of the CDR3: TGTGCCAGTAGTACGGCCGGGACAGCTAGTAGCAATCAGCCCCAGCATTTT. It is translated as CASSTAGTASSNQPQHF.

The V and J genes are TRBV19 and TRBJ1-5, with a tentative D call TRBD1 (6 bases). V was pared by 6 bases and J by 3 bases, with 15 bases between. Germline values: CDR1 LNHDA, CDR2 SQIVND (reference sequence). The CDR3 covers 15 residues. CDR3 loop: CASSRGQNNNQPQHF. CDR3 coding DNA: TGTGCCAGTAGCCGAGGACAGAATAACAATCAGCCCCAGCATTTT.

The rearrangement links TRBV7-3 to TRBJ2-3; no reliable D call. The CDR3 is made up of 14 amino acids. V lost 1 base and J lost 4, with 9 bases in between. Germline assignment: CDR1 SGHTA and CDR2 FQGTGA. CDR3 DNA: TGTGCCAGCAGCTTAAATTGGGCGGCAGATACGCAGTATTTT. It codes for CASSLNWAADTQYF.

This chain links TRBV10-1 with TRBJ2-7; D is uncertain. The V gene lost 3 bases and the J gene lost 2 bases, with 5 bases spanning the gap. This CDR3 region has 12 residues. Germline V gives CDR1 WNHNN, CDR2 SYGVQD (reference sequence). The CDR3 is CASSDGTYEQYF. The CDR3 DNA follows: TGCGCCAGCAGTGACGGAACCTACGAGCAGTACTTC.

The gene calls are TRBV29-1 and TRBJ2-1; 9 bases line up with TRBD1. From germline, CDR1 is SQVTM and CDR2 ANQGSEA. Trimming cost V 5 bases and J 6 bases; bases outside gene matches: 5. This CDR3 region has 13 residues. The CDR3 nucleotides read TGCAGCGTTTCTAGGACAGGGGTCAATGAGCAGTTCTTC. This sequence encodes CSVSRTGVNEQFF.

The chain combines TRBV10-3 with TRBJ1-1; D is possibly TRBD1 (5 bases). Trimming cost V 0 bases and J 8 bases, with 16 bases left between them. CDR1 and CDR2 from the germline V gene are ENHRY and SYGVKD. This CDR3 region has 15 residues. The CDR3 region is CAISESGDGGSEAFF. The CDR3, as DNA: TGTGCCATCAGTGAGTCGGGCGATGGGGGTTCCGAAGCTTTCTTT.

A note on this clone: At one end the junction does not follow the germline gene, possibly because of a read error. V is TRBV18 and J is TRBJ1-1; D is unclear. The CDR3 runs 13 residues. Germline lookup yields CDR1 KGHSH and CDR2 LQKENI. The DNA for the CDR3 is TGTGCCAGCTCACCAATTGAGAACCCTGAAGCTTTCTTT. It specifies CASSPIENPEAFF.

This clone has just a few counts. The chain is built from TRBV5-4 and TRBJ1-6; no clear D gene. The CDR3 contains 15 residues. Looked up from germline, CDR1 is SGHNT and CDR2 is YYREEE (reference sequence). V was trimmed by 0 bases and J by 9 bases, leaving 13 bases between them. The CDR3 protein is CASSLGSGSTSPLHF. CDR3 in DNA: TGTGCCAGCAGCTTGGGTTCAGGATCCACTTCACCCCTCCACTTT.

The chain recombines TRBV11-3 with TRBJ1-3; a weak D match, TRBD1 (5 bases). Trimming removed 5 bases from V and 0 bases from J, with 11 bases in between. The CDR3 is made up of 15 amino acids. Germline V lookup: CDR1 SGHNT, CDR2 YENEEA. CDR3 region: CASSTGLTSGNTIYF. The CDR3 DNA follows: TGTGCCAGCAGCACGGGGCTTACCTCTGGAAACACCATATATTTT.